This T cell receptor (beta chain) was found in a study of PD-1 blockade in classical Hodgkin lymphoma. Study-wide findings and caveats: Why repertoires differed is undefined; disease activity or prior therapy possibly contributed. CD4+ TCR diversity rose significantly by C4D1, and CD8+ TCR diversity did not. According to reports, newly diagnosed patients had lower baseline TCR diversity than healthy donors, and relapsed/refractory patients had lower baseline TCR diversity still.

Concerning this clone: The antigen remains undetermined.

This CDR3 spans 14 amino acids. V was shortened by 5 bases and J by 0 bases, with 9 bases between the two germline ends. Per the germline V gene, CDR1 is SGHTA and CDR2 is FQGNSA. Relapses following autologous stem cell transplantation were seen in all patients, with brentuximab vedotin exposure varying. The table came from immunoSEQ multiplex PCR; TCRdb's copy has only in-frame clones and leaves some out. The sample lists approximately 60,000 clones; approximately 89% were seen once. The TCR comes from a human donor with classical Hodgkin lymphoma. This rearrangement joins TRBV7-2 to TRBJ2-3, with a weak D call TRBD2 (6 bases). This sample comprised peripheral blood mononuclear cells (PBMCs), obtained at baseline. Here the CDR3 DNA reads TGTGCCAGCAGCGGGGGACTGAGCACAGATACGCAGTATTTT. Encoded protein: CASSGGLSTDTQYF.